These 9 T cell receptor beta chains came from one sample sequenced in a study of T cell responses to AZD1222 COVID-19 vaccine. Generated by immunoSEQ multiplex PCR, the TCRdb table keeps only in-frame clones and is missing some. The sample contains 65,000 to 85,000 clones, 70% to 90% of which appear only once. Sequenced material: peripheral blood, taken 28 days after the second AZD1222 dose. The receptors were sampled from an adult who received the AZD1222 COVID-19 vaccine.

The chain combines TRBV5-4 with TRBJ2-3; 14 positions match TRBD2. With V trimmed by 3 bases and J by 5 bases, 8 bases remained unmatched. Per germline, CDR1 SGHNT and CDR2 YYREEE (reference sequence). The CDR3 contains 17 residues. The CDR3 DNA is TGTGCCAGCAGCTCCGAGGGACTAGCGGGGGTAGGAGATACGCAGTATTTT. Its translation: CASSSEGLAGVGDTQYF.

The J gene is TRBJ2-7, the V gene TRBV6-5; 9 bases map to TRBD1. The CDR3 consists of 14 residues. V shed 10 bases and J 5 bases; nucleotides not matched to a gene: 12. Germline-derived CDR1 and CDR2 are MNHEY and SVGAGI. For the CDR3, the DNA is TGTGCCACGACCAGGACAGGGGAGGTTAACGAGCAGTACTTC. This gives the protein CATTRTGEVNEQYF.

The CDR3 DNA follows: TGTGCCAGCAGTGAATCCGGACAACTTGAAGCTTTCTTT. Translation: CASSESGQLEAFF. The chain uses TRBV2 and TRBJ1-1; a weak D match, TRBD1 (5 bases). The CDR3 loop spans 13 amino acids. Germline CDR1 and CDR2: SNHLY and FYNNEI. The V end lost 2 bases, the J end lost 7 bases, and 11 bases lay between the germline ends.

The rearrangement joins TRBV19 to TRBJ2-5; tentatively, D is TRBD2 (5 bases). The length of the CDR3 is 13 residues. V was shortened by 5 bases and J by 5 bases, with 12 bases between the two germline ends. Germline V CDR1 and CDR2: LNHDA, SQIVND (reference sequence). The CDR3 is CASSEGLRETQYF. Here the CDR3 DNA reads TGTGCCAGTAGTGAGGGCCTTCGGGAGACCCAGTACTTC.

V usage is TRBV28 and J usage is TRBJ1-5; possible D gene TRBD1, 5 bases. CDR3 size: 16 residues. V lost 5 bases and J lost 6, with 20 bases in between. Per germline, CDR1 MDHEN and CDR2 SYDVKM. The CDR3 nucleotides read TGTGCCAGCAGTCCGAGAAGGGGCGCCGGGTTTCAGCCCCAGCATTTT. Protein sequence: CASSPRRGAGFQPQHF.

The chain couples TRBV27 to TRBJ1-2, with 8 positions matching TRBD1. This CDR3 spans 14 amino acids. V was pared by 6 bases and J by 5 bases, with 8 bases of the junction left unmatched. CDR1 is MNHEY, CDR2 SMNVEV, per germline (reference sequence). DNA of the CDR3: TGTGCCAGCAGCCTCAACAGGGGGGGATATGGCTACACCTTC. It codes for CASSLNRGGYGYTF.

The CDR3 nucleotides are TGTGCCAGCCGAAAATTCGGCGACGGCCCCGGGGAGCTGTTTTTT. Amino acids: CASRKFGDGPGELFF. This chain uses TRBV28 with TRBJ2-2; D is unclear. Germline CDR1 MDHEN, CDR2 SYDVKM. The CDR3 totals 15 residues. With 8 bases removed from V and 6 bases from J, the gap between germline ends came to 19 bases.

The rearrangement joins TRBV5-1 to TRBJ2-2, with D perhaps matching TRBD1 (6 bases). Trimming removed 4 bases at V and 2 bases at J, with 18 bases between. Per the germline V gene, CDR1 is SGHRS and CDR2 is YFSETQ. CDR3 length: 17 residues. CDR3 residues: CASSTRNREFNTGELFF. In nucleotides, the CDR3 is TGCGCCAGCAGCACCCGAAACAGGGAGTTCAACACCGGGGAGCTGTTTTTT.

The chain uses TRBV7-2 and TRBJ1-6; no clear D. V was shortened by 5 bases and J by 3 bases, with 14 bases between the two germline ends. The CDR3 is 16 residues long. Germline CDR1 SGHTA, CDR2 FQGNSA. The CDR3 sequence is CASSQAFGSYNSPLHF. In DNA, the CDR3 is TGTGCCAGCAGCCAGGCATTCGGAAGCTATAATTCACCCCTCCACTTT.